The 2 T cell receptor beta chains presented below share a single source sample, sequenced in a study of blood T cell repertoires in COVID-19. Sequenced by immunoSEQ multiplex PCR; TCRdb stores in-frame clones only, minus some. The sample holds approximately 280,000 clones; about nine tenths are singletons and the top ten take 6.5% to 8%. The sequenced material came from peripheral blood. Receptor source: a woman aged 30 to 39 with COVID-19, enrolled during active disease.

The rearrangement joins TRBV19 to TRBJ2-1; 7 bases map to TRBD1. The CDR3 sequence is 15 residues long. CDR1 and CDR2 from the germline V gene are LNHDA and SQIVND (reference sequence). The junction had 5 bases not matched to a gene; V was cut back by 5 bases and J by 1 base. The CDR3 sequence is CASSSDRASYNEQFF. CDR3 in DNA: TGTGCCAGTAGTTCAGACAGGGCGTCCTACAATGAGCAGTTCTTC.

The chain uses TRBV19 and TRBJ1-6, with D uncertain. Germline V gene sequence: CDR1 LNHDA, CDR2 SQIVND (reference sequence). The V gene lost 1 base and the J gene lost 8 bases, with 12 bases spanning the gap. The CDR3 has 15 residues. CDR3 loop: CASSIAPLPDSPLHF. As DNA, the CDR3 is TGTGCCAGTAGTATAGCTCCCCTTCCGGATTCACCCCTCCACTTT.